Presented here are 9 T cell receptor beta chains from one specimen sequenced in a study of CD8+ T cells in alopecia areata. cDNA serving as the sequencing template came from extracted, reverse transcribed RNA. Here immunoSEQ multiplex PCR was the method, and the copy in TCRdb shows in-frame clones only, minus some. The sample records 150,000 or so clones, less than 80% being singletons. The sample in question was CD8+ T cells sorted from blood, obtained at week 0. These receptors were collected from a human donor with alopecia areata.

The rearrangement links TRBV13 to TRBJ2-3, with D tentatively TRBD2 (6 bases). Trimming removed 5 bases from V and 1 base from J, with 22 bases in between. The CDR3 sequence is 18 residues long. Germline V gene sequence: CDR1 PRHDT, CDR2 FYEKMQ (reference sequence). The CDR3 bases are TGTGCCAGCAGCGACCCCCGTGCTGGAGGGTTCGGCACAGATACGCAGTATTTT. It yields the protein CASSDPRAGGFGTDTQYF.

The chain is built from TRBV7-3 and TRBJ2-3, with D unclear. CDR1 and CDR2 (germline): SGHTA, FQGTGA. The CDR3 spans 13 residues. V was shortened by 4 bases and J by 6 bases, with 11 bases between the two germline ends. The CDR3 nucleotides are TGTGCCAGCAGCTCCAAAGGCGCGGATACGCAGTATTTT. Amino acids: CASSSKGADTQYF.

V is TRBV7-9 and J is TRBJ1-2; tentative D call: TRBD1 (5 bases). The CDR3 spans 17 residues. V dropped 1 base and J dropped 0 bases, with 15 bases sitting between them. From germline, CDR1 is SEHNR and CDR2 FQNEAQ (reference sequence). The CDR3 is CASSLDDSDLPNYGYTF. CDR3 DNA sequence: TGTGCCAGCAGCTTAGATGACAGCGACCTCCCTAACTATGGCTACACCTTC.

This rearrangement joins TRBV13 to TRBJ2-7, with 10 bases fitting TRBD1. J gave up 2 bases and V 5 bases, and 3 bases lay outside the gene matches. The CDR3 loop spans 14 amino acids. Germline V CDR1 and CDR2: PRHDT, FYEKMQ (reference sequence). CDR3 protein: CASSKGQGTYEQYF. As DNA, the CDR3 is TGTGCCAGCAGCAAGGGACAGGGGACCTACGAGCAGTACTTC. The full variable domain, in which reference TRBV13 and TRBJ2-7 provide the parts outside the CDR3, is AAGVIQSPRHLIKEKRETATLKCYPIPRHDTVYWYQQGPGQDPQFLISFYEKMQSDKGSIPDRFSAQQFSDYHSELNMSSLELGDSALYFCASSKGQGTYEQYFGPGTRLTVT.

The rearrangement links TRBV19 to TRBJ1-1, with D uncertain. Trimming removed 4 bases from V and 0 bases from J, with 12 bases in between. The CDR3 is 15 residues long. Per the germline V gene, CDR1 is LNHDA and CDR2 is SQIVND (reference sequence). CDR3 amino acids: CASSNTGRLNTEAFF. The CDR3 nucleotides are TGTGCCAGTAGTAATACCGGGCGGTTGAACACTGAAGCTTTCTTT.

The chain links TRBV6-1 to TRBJ1-1; 8 positions match TRBD1. V shed 2 bases and J 7 bases; nucleotides not matched to a gene: 6. The CDR3 length is 14 residues. Germline loops: CDR1 MNHNS, CDR2 SASEGT. This CDR3 reads CASSESGQGLEAFF. In DNA, the CDR3 is TGTGCCAGCAGTGAATCCGGACAGGGACTTGAAGCTTTCTTT.

A few counts support this clone. In DNA, the CDR3 is TGTGCCAGCAGCTCAAACCGGGGCACGGCAGGCTACACCTTC. Encoded protein: CASSSNRGTAGYTF. The chain combines TRBV7-8 with TRBJ1-2; D may be TRBD1 (5 bases). Trimming pared 4 bases from V and 8 bases from J, leaving 17 bases between. Germline CDR1 and CDR2: SGHVS and FQNEAQ. This CDR3 contains 14 residues.

This clone was seen more than once but under ten times. The gene calls are TRBV23-1 and TRBJ1-3; D possibly corresponds to TRBD1 (5 bases). TRBV23-1 is treated as an ORF (open reading frame) with a function not yet certain. The CDR3 consists of 16 residues. The CDR3 reads CAPPPGEILRRGTIYF. The CDR3 DNA reads TGCGCACCCCCCCCGGGGGAGATATTACGGCGGGGCACCATATATTTT.

J is TRBJ2-1 and V is TRBV7-2, with D perhaps being TRBD1 or TRBD2 (5 bases each). Per the germline V gene, CDR1 is SGHTA and CDR2 is FQGNSA. This CDR3 contains 14 residues. V was trimmed by 1 base and J by 5 bases, leaving 9 bases between them. CDR3 in DNA: TGTGCCAGCAGCTTAGGTGGGACCAACAATGAGCAGTTCTTC. Protein: CASSLGGTNNEQFF.